Listed below are T cell receptor beta chains from one sample, sequenced in a study of identical twins. In TCRdb, the 5' RACE reads were re-called with MiXCR into one record per CDR3 protein. The sample carries some 500,000 distinct CDR3 sequences, 20% to 25% recorded once. This sample also appeared in a second study, on T cells expressing NK-cell markers.

The sample comprised CD4+ T cells sorted from blood. All receptors derive from a woman younger than 30 in good health. Each CDR3 is given with its conserved first and last residue. Fields, in order: V gene, D gene, clone size, J gene, CDR3 protein, CDR3 DNA. D genes are given only for firm matches. Clone size is shown for a subset of rows, as once, few, many or a class of expanded clone.

TRBV24-1	TRBD2	few	TRBJ2-1	CATSDSGLAGARNEQFF	TGTGCCACCAGTGATTCGGGACTAGCGGGAGCCAGAAATGAGCAGTTCTTC
TRBV6-1	TRBD2	NA	TRBJ2-7	CASRSSSGGRREQYF	TGTGCCAGCAGGAGCTCTAGCGGGGGCCGGAGGGAGCAGTACTTC
TRBV6-1	TRBD2	many	TRBJ2-1	CASIQSGRAYNEQFF	TGTGCCAGCATTCAGAGCGGGAGGGCCTACAATGAGCAGTTCTTC
TRBV5-1	TRBD2	NA	TRBJ2-3	CASSWGLAKSTDTQYF	TGCGCCAGCAGCTGGGGACTAGCCAAGAGCACAGATACGCAGTATTTT
TRBV5-6	NA	few	TRBJ2-7	CASSGGPSYEQYF	TGTGCCAGCAGCGGGGGACCCTCCTACGAGCAGTACTTC
TRBV7-2	TRBD2	many	TRBJ2-3	CASSLWAGGTDTQYF	TGTGCCAGCAGCTTATGGGCGGGAGGGACAGATACGCAGTATTTT
TRBV20-1	TRBD2	NA	TRBJ2-1	CSASSAGGSNEQFF	TGCAGTGCTAGTTCAGCGGGGGGGTCGAATGAGCAGTTCTTC
TRBV20-1	NA	few	TRBJ1-4	CSASRSAGGEKLFF	TGCAGTGCTAGTAGGTCGGCTGGGGGTGAAAAACTGTTTTTT
TRBV9	NA	many	TRBJ1-5	CASSVDAGSQPQHF	TGTGCCAGCAGCGTAGACGCTGGCAGTCAGCCCCAGCATTTT
TRBV6-2/TRBV6-3	NA	NA	TRBJ2-2	CASSSVSNTGELFF	TGTGCCAGCTCCTCAGTGTCGAACACCGGGGAGCTGTTTTTT
TRBV5-6	NA	few	TRBJ2-5	CASSFQQGFQETQYF	TGTGCCAGCAGCTTTCAACAGGGATTCCAAGAGACCCAGTACTTC
TRBV6-1	NA	NA	TRBJ1-3	CASSPGRRRNTIYF	TGTGCCAGCAGCCCTGGACGGCGACGAAACACCATATATTTT
TRBV6-2/TRBV6-3	NA	NA	TRBJ1-2	CASSSPTQGRYGYTF	TGTGCCAGCAGTTCCCCTACGCAGGGGCGGTATGGCTACACCTTC
TRBV5-5	NA	NA	TRBJ1-5	CASSLGARGTIYPQHF	TGTGCCAGCAGCTTGGGGGCTCGGGGGACTATCTATCCCCAGCATTTT
TRBV15	TRBD1	NA	TRBJ2-5	CATSPRQGETQYF	TGTGCCACCAGCCCTCGACAGGGGGAGACCCAGTACTTC
TRBV12-3/TRBV12-4	NA	NA	TRBJ2-1	CASSPSRRGGDEQFF	TGTGCCAGCAGTCCCTCCCGGCGGGGTGGGGATGAGCAGTTCTTC
TRBV27	NA	many	TRBJ2-6	CASSFEGAGANVLTF	TGTGCCAGCAGTTTTGAAGGGGCTGGGGCCAACGTCCTGACTTTC
TRBV20-1	NA	few	TRBJ1-1	CSTRSSTEAFF	TGCAGTACTAGAAGCAGCACTGAAGCTTTCTTT
TRBV5-1	TRBD2	NA	TRBJ2-1	CDSSPGGLVDAEQFF	TGCGACAGCAGCCCCGGCGGACTAGTCGACGCTGAGCAGTTCTTC
TRBV20-1	TRBD1	NA	TRBJ2-1	CSATHGTGRNNEQFF	TGCAGTGCTACTCACGGGACAGGGAGGAACAATGAGCAGTTCTTC
TRBV6-1	TRBD2	NA	TRBJ2-7	CASSDLTSGAYEQYF	TGTGCCAGCAGTGACCTAACTAGCGGGGCCTACGAGCAGTACTTC
TRBV20-1	NA	few	TRBJ1-2	CSAIGPSYGYTF	TGCAGTGCTATCGGGCCCTCCTATGGCTACACCTTC
TRBV6-2/TRBV6-3	TRBD2	NA	TRBJ2-7	CASSYDRLAGGPGDEQYF	TGTGCCAGCAGTTACGATCGGCTAGCGGGGGGGCCAGGGGACGAGCAGTACTTC
TRBV6-1	TRBD1	few	TRBJ1-4	CASSRDSLKKLFF	TGTGCCAGCAGCCGGGACAGTTTAAAAAAACTGTTTTTT
TRBV4-3	NA	NA	TRBJ2-7	CASSQDYRAVYEQYF	TGCGCCAGCAGCCAAGATTACAGGGCGGTTTACGAGCAGTACTTC
TRBV12-3/TRBV12-4	NA	many	TRBJ1-2	CASSLFTANYGYTF	TGTGCCAGCAGTTTATTTACTGCTAACTATGGCTACACCTTC
TRBV5-1	TRBD2	NA	TRBJ2-1	CASTSLGGGSYNEQFF	TGCGCCAGCACCTCATTAGGAGGCGGGAGCTACAATGAGCAGTTCTTC
TRBV12-3/TRBV12-4	TRBD1	NA	TRBJ1-3	CASRPTGGMGNTIYF	TGTGCCAGCAGGCCTACAGGGGGCATGGGAAACACCATATATTTT
TRBV7-2	TRBD1	NA	TRBJ2-2	CASSGRQGTGELFF	TGTGCCAGCAGCGGACGACAGGGGACCGGGGAGCTGTTTTTT
TRBV15	NA	NA	TRBJ2-7	CATSRDEGDSSYEQYF	TGTGCCACCAGCAGAGATGAGGGGGATAGCTCCTACGAGCAGTACTTC
TRBV12-3/TRBV12-4	NA	few	TRBJ1-5	CASSVRKYQPQHF	TGTGCCAGCAGTGTAAGGAAATATCAGCCCCAGCATTTT
TRBV20-1	NA	few	TRBJ2-1	CSAREGGRHNEQFF	TGCAGTGCTAGAGAGGGGGGTCGACACAATGAGCAGTTCTTC
TRBV20-1	TRBD2	NA	TRBJ2-7	CSAREGGSPDEQYF	TGCAGTGCTAGAGAAGGCGGGAGCCCAGACGAGCAGTACTTC
TRBV5-5	NA	NA	TRBJ1-5	CASSLDGGDSKPQHF	TGTGCCAGCAGCTTGGACGGCGGCGACTCCAAGCCCCAGCATTTT
TRBV12-3/TRBV12-4	NA	few	TRBJ1-5	CASSFSGDNQPQHF	TGTGCCAGCAGTTTTTCAGGCGACAATCAGCCCCAGCATTTT
TRBV20-1	TRBD2	NA	TRBJ2-5	CSASGASGVQETQYF	TGCAGTGCTAGTGGGGCTAGCGGCGTCCAAGAGACCCAGTACTTC